Listed below are T cell receptor beta chains from one sample, sequenced in a study of CD8 T cells in Susac syndrome. TCRdb independently ran MiXCR on the immunoSEQ multiplex PCR reads; one entry per CDR3 protein. Found here are 55,000 to 75,000 distinct CDR3 sequences, just over 90% of them singletons; the top ten hold around 0.15%. The sample consisted of CD4+ T cells from PBMCs. All receptors derive from a human donor with Susac syndrome. Both conserved end residues are part of each CDR3. The D gene is left open where the match is weak. Size is omitted from some rows. Given values are once, few, many or a class for expanded clones.

>TRBD1|TRBV5-1|TRBJ2-2|-
CASSSGQANTGELFF
TGCGCCAGCAGCTCGGGACAGGCGAACACCGGGGAGCTGTTTTTT
>-|TRBV30|TRBJ2-1|-
CAWSVTRTYPLRDEQFF
TGTGCCTGGAGTGTCACCCGGACTTATCCCCTTAGGGATGAGCAGTTCTTC
>-|TRBV20-1|TRBJ1-5|-
CSASKGLDQPQHF
TGCAGTGCTAGTAAGGGGCTAGATCAGCCCCAGCATTTT
>TRBD2|TRBV7-2|TRBJ2-2|once
CASSRGLAGPNTGELFF
TGTGCCAGCAGCCGGGGACTAGCGGGACCGAACACCGGGGAGCTGTTTTTT
>-|TRBV19|TRBJ1-3|-
CASTIGTAGNTIYF
TGTGCCAGTACCATAGGTACTGCCGGCAACACCATATATTTT
>-|TRBV14|TRBJ2-7|once
CASSLGRRIYEQYF
TGTGCCAGCAGCCTGGGACGGAGGATCTACGAGCAGTACTTC
>-|TRBV4-1|TRBJ2-5|-
CASSQDRTAQETQYF
TGCGCCAGCAGCCAAGATAGGACGGCGCAAGAGACCCAGTACTTC
>-|TRBV20-1|TRBJ2-1|few
CSAPQASYNEQFF
TGCAGTGCTCCACAGGCCTCCTACAATGAGCAGTTCTTC
>-|TRBV4-2|TRBJ2-7|-
CASSQGQAGYEQYF
TGTGCCAGCAGCCAAGGGCAGGCGGGCTACGAGCAGTACTTC
>-|TRBV7-2|TRBJ1-5|few
CASSWGTGSNQPQHF
TGTGCCAGCAGCTGGGGGACGGGCAGCAATCAGCCCCAGCATTTT
>-|TRBV29-1|TRBJ1-2|-
CSVDWVDGYTF
TGCAGCGTTGATTGGGTGGACGGCTACACCTTC
>TRBD1|TRBV5-6|TRBJ2-7|-
CASSLYGTGSYEQYF
TGTGCCAGCAGCTTGTACGGGACAGGGTCCTACGAGCAGTACTTC
>-|TRBV19|TRBJ2-7|-
CASSIDTVYEQYF
TGTGCCAGTAGTATTGACACAGTCTACGAGCAGTACTTC
>TRBD1|TRBV29-1|TRBJ2-3|-
CSAGGAGQGSTDTQYF
TGCAGCGCCGGTGGGGCGGGACAGGGTAGCACAGATACGCAGTATTTT
>TRBD1|TRBV5-1|TRBJ1-2|-
CASSLAPPGQPGYTF
TGCGCCAGCAGCTTGGCCCCCCCGGGACAGCCTGGCTACACCTTC
>TRBD1|TRBV11-3|TRBJ2-7|-
CASSPGQVSYEQYF
TGTGCCAGCAGCCCGGGACAGGTTTCCTACGAGCAGTACTTC
>-|TRBV28|TRBJ2-4|-
CASSLPRGVNIQYF
TGTGCCAGCAGTTTACCCAGGGGGGTTAACATTCAGTACTTC
>-|TRBV7-9|TRBJ2-7|-
CASSTRDPAYEQYF
TGTGCCAGCAGCACCCGGGACCCCGCCTACGAGCAGTACTTC
>-|TRBV5-1|TRBJ1-4|-
CASSFRDGPNEKLFF
TGCGCCAGCAGCTTCCGGGATGGGCCTAATGAAAAACTGTTTTTT
>-|TRBV11-2|TRBJ2-7|once
CASSLGLRSTSNEQYF
TGTGCCAGCAGCTTAGGCTTGCGGTCGACCTCGAACGAGCAGTACTTC
>TRBD1|TRBV4-1|TRBJ2-7|once
CASSQDTIYGTGNYEQYF
TGCGCCAGCAGCCAAGATACAATATATGGGACAGGTAACTACGAGCAGTACTTC
>TRBD2|TRBV14|TRBJ2-7|-
CASSQGSLAGGDEQYF
TGTGCCAGCAGCCAAGGGAGTCTAGCGGGAGGCGACGAGCAGTACTTC
>-|TRBV7-8|TRBJ2-1|-
CASSLRGQSSYNEQFF
TGTGCCAGCAGCTTACGTGGACAGAGCTCCTACAATGAGCAGTTCTTC
>-|TRBV7-2|TRBJ2-7|-
CASSWGPGQDYEQYF
TGTGCCAGCAGCTGGGGACCTGGACAAGACTACGAGCAGTACTTC
>-|TRBV27|TRBJ1-5|-
CASSLRSNQPQHF
TGTGCCAGCAGTTTAAGGAGCAATCAGCCCCAGCATTTT
>-|TRBV3-1|TRBJ2-5|-
CASSPGMVGGTQYF
TGTGCCAGCAGCCCCGGGATGGTGGGTGGTACCCAGTACTTC
>-|TRBV5-1|TRBJ1-4|-
CASSQVVGHEKLFF
TGCGCCAGCAGTCAGGTGGTCGGTCATGAAAAACTGTTTTTT
>-|TRBV30|TRBJ1-6|-
CAWSKGDIYNSPLHF
TGTGCCTGGAGTAAAGGGGACATATATAATTCACCCCTCCACTTT
>TRBD1|TRBV20-1|TRBJ2-7|-
CSASSPGQGSYEQYF
TGCAGTGCTAGTTCACCTGGACAGGGTTCCTACGAGCAGTACTTC
>-|TRBV18|TRBJ2-1|-
CASSSVGTEPYNEQFF
TGTGCCAGCTCGTCGGTAGGTACCGAACCCTACAATGAGCAGTTCTTC
>-|TRBV11-2|TRBJ1-6|-
CASSRYNSPLHF
TGTGCCAGCAGCCGATATAATTCACCCCTCCACTTT
>-|TRBV18|TRBJ1-6|-
CASSRLDGNNSPLHF
TGTGCCAGCTCACGCCTAGACGGTAATAATTCACCCCTCCACTTT
>-|TRBV28|TRBJ2-1|-
CASSPTVPYNEQFF
TGTGCCAGCAGCCCGACGGTACCCTACAATGAGCAGTTCTTC
>-|TRBV9|TRBJ1-5|-
CASSVEGGRGQPQHF
TGTGCCAGCAGCGTAGAAGGAGGCAGGGGTCAGCCCCAGCATTTT
>TRBD1|TRBV30|TRBJ1-5|-
CAWSVSKDRDYSNQPQHF
TGTGCCTGGAGTGTGTCAAAGGACAGGGATTATAGCAATCAGCCCCAGCATTTT
>TRBD1|TRBV14|TRBJ2-7|-
CASSPYDRAFGHEQYF
TGTGCCAGCAGCCCCTATGACAGGGCTTTCGGCCACGAGCAGTACTTC
>TRBD1|TRBV6-1|TRBJ1-2|-
CASSLWGQGEARMDYTF
TGTGCCAGCAGCCTCTGGGGACAGGGGGAGGCCCGGATGGACTACACCTTC
>-|TRBV7-2|TRBJ2-5|-
CASLLQGLGETQYF
TGTGCCAGCCTCCTACAGGGTTTAGGAGAGACCCAGTACTTC
>-|TRBV28|TRBJ2-4|-
CASNAGAKNIQYF
TGTGCCAGCAATGCAGGAGCCAAAAACATTCAGTACTTC